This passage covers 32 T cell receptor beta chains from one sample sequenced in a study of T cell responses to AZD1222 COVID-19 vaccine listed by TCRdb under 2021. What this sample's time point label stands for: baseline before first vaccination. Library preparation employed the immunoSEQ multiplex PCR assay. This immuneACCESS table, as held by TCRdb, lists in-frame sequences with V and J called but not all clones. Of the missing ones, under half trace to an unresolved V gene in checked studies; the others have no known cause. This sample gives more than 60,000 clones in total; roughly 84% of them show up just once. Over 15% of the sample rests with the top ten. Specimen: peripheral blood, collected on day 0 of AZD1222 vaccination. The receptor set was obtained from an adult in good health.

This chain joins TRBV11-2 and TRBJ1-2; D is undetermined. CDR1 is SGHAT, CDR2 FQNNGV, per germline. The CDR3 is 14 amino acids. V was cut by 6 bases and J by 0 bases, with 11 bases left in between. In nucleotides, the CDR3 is TGTGCCAGCAGTCCGGACGGAGCTAACTATGGCTACACCTTC. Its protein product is CASSPDGANYGYTF. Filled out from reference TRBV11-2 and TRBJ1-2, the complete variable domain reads EAGVAQSPRYKIIEKRQSVAFWCNPISGHATLYWYQQILGQGPKLLIQFQNNGVVDDSQLPKDRFSAERLKGVDSTLKIQPAKLEDSAVYLCASSPDGANYGYTFGSGTRLTVV.

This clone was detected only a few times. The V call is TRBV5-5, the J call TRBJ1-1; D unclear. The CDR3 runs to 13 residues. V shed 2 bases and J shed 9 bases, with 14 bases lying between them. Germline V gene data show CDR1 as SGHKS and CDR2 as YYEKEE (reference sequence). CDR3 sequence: CASSFPGRVQAFF. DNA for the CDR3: TGTGCCAGCAGCTTCCCGGGTAGAGTTCAAGCTTTCTTT.

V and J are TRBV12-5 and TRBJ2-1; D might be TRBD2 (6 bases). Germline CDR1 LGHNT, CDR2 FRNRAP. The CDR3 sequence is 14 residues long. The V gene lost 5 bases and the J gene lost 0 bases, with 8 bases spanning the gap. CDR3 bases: TGTGCTAGTGGTACCGGGAGCTCCTACAATGAGCAGTTCTTC. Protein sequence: CASGTGSSYNEQFF.

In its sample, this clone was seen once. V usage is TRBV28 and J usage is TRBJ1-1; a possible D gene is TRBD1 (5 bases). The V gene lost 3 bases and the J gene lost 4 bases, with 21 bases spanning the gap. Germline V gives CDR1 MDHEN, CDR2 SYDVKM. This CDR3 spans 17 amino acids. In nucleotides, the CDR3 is TGTGCCAGCAGTTTTGGTCGGGCCAGGGTGGTTTCCACTGAAGCTTTCTTT. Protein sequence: CASSFGRARVVSTEAFF.

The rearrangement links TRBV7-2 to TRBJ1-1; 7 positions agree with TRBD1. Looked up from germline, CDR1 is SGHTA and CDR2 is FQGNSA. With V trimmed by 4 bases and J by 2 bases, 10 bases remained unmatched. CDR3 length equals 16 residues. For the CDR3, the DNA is TGTGCCAGCAGCTCCCCTCTGACAGGGTTTAACACTGAAGCTTTCTTT. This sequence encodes CASSSPLTGFNTEAFF.

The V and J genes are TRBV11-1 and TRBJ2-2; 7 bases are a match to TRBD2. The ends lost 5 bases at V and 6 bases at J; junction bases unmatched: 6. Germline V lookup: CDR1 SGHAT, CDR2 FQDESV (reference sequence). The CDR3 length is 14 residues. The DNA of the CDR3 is TGTGCCAGCAGCCAGACTAGCCCTGCCGGGGAGCTGTTTTTT. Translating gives CASSQTSPAGELFF.

The CDR3 region is CASILGAGTGVSEAFF. CDR3 nucleotide sequence: TGTGCCAGCATCTTGGGGGCCGGGACAGGGGTGTCTGAAGCTTTCTTT. V is TRBV28 and J is TRBJ1-1, with 10 bases aligning to TRBD1. V was pared by 7 bases and J by 6 bases, with 14 bases of the junction left unmatched. The CDR3 has 16 residues. Germline values: CDR1 MDHEN, CDR2 SYDVKM.

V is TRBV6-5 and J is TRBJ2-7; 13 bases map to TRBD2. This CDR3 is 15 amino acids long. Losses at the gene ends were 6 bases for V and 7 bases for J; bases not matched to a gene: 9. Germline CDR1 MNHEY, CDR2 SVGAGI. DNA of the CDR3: TGTGCCAGCAGATCGGGACTAGCGGGAAGAATGGAGCAGTACGTC. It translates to CASRSGLAGRMEQYV.

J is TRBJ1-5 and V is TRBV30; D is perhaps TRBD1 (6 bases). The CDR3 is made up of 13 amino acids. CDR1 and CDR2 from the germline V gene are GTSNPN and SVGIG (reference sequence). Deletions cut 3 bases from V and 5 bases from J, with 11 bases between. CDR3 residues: CAWSLDSDQPQHF. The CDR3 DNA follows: TGTGCCTGGAGCCTGGACAGTGATCAGCCCCAGCATTTT.

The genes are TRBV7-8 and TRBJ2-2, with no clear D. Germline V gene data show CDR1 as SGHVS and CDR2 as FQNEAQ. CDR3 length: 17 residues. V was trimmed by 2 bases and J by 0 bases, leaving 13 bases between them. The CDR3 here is CASSLFRTQANTGELFF. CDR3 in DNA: TGTGCCAGCAGCTTATTTCGCACTCAGGCGAACACCGGGGAGCTGTTTTTT.

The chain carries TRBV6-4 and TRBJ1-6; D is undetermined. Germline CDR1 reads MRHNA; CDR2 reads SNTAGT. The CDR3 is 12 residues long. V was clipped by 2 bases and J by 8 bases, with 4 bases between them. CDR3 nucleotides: TGTGCCAGCAGTGACGGGGATTCACCCCTCCACTTT. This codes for CASSDGDSPLHF.

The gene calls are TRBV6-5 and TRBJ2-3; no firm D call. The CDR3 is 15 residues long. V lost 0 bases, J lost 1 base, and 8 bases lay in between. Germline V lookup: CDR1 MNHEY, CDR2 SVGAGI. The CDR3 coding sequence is TGTGCCAGCAGTTACTCAGTTTGGGGCACAGATACGCAGTATTTT. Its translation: CASSYSVWGTDTQYF.

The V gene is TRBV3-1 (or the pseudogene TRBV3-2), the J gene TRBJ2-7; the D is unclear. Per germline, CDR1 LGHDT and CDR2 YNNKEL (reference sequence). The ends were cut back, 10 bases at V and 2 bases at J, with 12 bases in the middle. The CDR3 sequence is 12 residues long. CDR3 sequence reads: CATSLNPYEQYF. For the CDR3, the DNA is TGTGCCACCTCCCTTAACCCCTACGAGCAGTACTTC.

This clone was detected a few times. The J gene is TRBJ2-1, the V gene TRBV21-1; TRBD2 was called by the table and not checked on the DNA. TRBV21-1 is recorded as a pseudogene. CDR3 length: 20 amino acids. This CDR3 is CASTPENGTSGVWVYNEQFF. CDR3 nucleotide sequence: TGTGCCAGCACCCCGGAGAACGGGACTAGCGGGGTCTGGGTGTACAATGAGCAGTTCTTC.

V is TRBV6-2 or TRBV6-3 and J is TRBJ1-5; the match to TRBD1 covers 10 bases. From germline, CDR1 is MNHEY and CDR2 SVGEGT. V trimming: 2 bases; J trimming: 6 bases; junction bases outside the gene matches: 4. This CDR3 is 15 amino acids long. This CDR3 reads CASSYGQGGVQPQHF. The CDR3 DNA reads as TGTGCCAGCAGTTACGGACAGGGGGGAGTTCAGCCCCAGCATTTT.

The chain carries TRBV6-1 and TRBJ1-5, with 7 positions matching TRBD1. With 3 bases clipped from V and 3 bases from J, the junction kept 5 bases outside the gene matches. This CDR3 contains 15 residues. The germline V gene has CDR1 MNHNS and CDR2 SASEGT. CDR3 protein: CASSEQDRANQPQHF. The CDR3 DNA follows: TGTGCCAGCAGTGAGCAAGACAGGGCCAATCAGCCCCAGCATTTT.

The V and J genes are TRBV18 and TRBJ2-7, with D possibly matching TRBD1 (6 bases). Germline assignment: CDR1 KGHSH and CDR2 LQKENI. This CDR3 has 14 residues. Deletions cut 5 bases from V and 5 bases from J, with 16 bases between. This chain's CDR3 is CASSAPGEGNEQYV. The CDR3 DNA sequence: TGTGCCAGCTCAGCCCCAGGGGAAGGGAACGAGCAGTACGTC.

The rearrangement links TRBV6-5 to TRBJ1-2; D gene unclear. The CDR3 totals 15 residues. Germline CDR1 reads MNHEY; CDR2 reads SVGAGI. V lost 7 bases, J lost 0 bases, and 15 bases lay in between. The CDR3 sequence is CASTPSSAANYGYTF. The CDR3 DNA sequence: TGTGCCAGCACCCCCTCATCGGCAGCTAACTATGGCTACACCTTC.

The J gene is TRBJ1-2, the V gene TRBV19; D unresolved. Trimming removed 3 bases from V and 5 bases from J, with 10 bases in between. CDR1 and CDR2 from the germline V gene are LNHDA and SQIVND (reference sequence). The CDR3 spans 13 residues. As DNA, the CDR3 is TGTGCCAGTAGTATCGATAAAGGATATGGCTACACCTTC. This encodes CASSIDKGYGYTF.

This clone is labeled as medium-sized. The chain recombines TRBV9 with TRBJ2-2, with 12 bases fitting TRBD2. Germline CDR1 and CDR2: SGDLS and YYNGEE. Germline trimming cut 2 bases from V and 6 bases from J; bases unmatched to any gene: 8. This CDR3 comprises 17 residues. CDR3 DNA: TGTGCCAGCAGCGTTAGACCTAGCGGGAGGGCCCCCGGGGAGCTGTTTTTT. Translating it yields CASSVRPSGRAPGELFF.

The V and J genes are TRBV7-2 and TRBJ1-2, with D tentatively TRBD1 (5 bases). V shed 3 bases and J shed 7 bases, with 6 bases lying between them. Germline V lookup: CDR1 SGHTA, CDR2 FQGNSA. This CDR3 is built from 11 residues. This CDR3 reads CASSLGGGYTF. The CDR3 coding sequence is TGTGCCAGCAGCTTGGGGGGTGGCTACACCTTC.

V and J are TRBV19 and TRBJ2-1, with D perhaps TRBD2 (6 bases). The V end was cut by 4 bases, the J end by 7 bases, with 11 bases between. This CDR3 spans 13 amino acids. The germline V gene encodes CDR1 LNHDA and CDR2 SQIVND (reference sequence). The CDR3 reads CASSSGAGNEQFF. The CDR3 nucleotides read TGTGCCAGTAGTAGTGGGGCGGGGAATGAGCAGTTCTTC.

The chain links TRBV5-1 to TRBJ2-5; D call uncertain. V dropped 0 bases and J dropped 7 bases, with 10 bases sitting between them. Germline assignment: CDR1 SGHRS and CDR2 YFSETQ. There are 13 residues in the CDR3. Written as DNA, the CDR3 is TGCGCCAGCAGCTTGGACCCGAGTGGGACCCAGTACTTC. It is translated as CASSLDPSGTQYF.

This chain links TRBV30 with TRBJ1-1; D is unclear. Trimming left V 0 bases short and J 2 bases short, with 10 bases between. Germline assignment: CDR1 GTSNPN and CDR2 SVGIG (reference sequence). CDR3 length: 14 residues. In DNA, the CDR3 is TGTGCCTGGAGTGTAGGCGGTTCAAACACTGAAGCTTTCTTT. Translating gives CAWSVGGSNTEAFF.

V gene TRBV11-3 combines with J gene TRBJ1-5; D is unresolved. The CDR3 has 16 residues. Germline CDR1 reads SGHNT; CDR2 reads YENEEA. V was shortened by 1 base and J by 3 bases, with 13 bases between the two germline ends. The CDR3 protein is CASSLVRVGDNQPQHF. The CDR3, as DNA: TGTGCCAGCAGCTTAGTTAGGGTTGGAGACAATCAGCCCCAGCATTTT.

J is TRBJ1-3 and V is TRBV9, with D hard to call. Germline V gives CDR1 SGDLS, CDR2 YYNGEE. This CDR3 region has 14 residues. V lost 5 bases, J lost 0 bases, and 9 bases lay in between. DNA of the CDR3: TGTGCCAGCAGTAACATTGACTCTGGAAACACCATATATTTT. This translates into CASSNIDSGNTIYF.

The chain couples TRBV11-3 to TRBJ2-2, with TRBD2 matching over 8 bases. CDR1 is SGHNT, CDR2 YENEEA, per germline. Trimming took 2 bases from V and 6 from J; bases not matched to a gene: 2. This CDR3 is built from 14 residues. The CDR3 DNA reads TGTGCCAGCAGCTTACGGGGGGGCGCCGGGGAGCTGTTTTTT. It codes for CASSLRGGAGELFF. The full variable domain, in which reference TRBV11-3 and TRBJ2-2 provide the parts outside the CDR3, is EAGVVQSPRYKIIEKKQPVAFWCNPISGHNTLYWYLQNLGQGPELLIRYENEEAVDDSQLPKDRFSAERLKGVDSTLKIQPAELGDSAVYLCASSLRGGAGELFFGEGSRLTVL.

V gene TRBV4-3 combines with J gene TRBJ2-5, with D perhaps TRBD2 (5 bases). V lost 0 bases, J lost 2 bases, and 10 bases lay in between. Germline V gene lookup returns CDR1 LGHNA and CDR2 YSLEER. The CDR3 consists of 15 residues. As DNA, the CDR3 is TGCGCCAGCAGCCAAGACACTACTAGTCAAGAGACCCAGTACTTC. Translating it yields CASSQDTTSQETQYF.

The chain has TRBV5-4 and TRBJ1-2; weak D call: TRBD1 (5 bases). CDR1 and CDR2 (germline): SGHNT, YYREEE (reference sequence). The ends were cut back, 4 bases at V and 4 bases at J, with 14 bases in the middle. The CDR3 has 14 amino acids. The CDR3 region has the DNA TGTGCCAGCAGCCTTTTTACGGGGGGCTATGGCTACACCTTC. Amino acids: CASSLFTGGYGYTF.

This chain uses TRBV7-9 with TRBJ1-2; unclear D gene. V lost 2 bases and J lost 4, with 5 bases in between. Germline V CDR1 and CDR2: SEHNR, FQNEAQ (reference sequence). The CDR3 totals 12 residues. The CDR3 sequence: CASSLLLYGYTF. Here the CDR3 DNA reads TGTGCCAGCAGCTTACTCCTCTATGGCTACACCTTC.

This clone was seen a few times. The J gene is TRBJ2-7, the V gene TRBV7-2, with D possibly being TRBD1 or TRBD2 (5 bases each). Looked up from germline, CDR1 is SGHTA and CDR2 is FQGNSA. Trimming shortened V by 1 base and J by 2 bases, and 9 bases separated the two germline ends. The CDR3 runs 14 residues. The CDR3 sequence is CASSLGGGAYEQYF. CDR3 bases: TGTGCCAGCAGCTTAGGTGGGGGAGCCTACGAGCAGTACTTC.

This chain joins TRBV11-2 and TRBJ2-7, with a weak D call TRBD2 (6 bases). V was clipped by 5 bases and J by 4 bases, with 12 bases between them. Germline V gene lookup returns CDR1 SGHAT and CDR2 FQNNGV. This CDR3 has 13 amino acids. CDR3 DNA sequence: TGTGCCAGCAGCCCGGCAGCGGGTTACGAGCAGTACTTC. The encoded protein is CASSPAAGYEQYF. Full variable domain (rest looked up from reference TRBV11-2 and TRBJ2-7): EAGVAQSPRYKIIEKRQSVAFWCNPISGHATLYWYQQILGQGPKLLIQFQNNGVVDDSQLPKDRFSAERLKGVDSTLKIQPAKLEDSAVYLCASSPAAGYEQYFGPGTRLTVT.